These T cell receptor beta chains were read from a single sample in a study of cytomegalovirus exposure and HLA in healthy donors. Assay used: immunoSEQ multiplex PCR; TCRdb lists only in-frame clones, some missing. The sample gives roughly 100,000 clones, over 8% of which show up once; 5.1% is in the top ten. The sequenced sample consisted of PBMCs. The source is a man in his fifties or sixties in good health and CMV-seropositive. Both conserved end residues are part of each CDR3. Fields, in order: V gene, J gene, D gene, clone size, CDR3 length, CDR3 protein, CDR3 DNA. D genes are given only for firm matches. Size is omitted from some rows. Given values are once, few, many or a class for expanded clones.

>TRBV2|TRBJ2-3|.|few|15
CASSLDSASTDTQYF
TGTGCCAGCTCCCTTGACAGTGCTAGCACAGATACGCAGTATTTT
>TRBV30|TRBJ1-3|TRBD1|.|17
CAWRPSRLTGDGNTIYF
TGTGCCTGGAGACCCTCACGCCTTACAGGGGACGGAAACACCATATATTTT
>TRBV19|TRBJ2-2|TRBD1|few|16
CASSIEGQGYTGELFF
TGTGCCAGTAGTATAGAGGGACAGGGGTACACCGGGGAGCTGTTTTTT
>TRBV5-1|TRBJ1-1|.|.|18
CASSLALVGGGMNTEAFF
TGCGCCAGCAGCTTGGCCCTCGTGGGGGGGGGCATGAACACTGAAGCTTTCTTT
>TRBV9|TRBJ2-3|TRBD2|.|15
CASNIAGAGTDTQYF
TGTGCCAGCAACATAGCGGGAGCAGGCACAGATACGCAGTATTTT
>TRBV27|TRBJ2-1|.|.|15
CASSLTSGPYNEQFF
TGTGCCAGCAGTTTAACTTCAGGCCCCTACAATGAGCAGTTCTTC
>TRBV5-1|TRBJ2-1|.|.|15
CASRLQGSSYNEQFF
TGCGCCAGCAGGCTACAGGGCTCCTCCTACAATGAGCAGTTCTTC
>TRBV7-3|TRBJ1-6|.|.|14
CASSFGGGNSPLHF
TGTGCCAGCAGCTTTGGGGGGGGAAATTCACCCCTCCACTTT
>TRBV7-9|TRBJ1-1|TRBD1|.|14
CASKGDRPNTEAFF
TGTGCCAGCAAGGGGGACAGGCCGAACACTGAAGCTTTCTTT
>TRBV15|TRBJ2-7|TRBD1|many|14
CATSSDRVLREQYF
TGTGCCACCAGCAGCGACAGGGTCCTGAGAGAGCAGTACTTC
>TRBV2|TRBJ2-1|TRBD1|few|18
CASKNTGTGPSSYNEQFF
TGTGCCAGCAAAAATACCGGGACAGGGCCGAGCTCCTACAATGAGCAGTTCTTC
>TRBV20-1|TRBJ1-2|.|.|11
CSAREAVVYTF
TGCAGTGCTAGAGAGGCCGTCGTGTACACCTTC
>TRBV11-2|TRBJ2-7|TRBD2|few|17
CASSPRTSGSNVYEQYF
TGTGCCAGCAGCCCCCGGACTAGCGGGAGTAATGTTTACGAGCAGTACTTC
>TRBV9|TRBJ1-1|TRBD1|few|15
CASSVVGTGIIEAFF
TGTGCCAGCAGCGTAGTTGGGACAGGGATTATTGAAGCTTTCTTT
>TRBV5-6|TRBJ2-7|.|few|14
CASSLGSGDYEQYF
TGTGCCAGCAGCTTGGGTAGCGGAGACTACGAGCAGTACTTC
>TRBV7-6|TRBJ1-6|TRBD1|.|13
CASRDRDRSPLHF
TGTGCCAGCAGAGACCGGGACAGGTCACCCCTCCACTTT
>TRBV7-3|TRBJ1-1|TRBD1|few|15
CASSLTGQGATEAFF
TGTGCCAGCAGCTTAACGGGGCAGGGGGCGACTGAAGCTTTCTTT
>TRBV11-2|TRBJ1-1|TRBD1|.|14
CASSLRFGTAEAFF
TGTGCCAGCAGCTTAAGGTTTGGGACAGCTGAAGCTTTCTTT
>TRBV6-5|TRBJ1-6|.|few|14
CASSYSPNNSPLHF
TGTGCCAGCAGTTACTCCCCTAATAATTCACCCCTCCACTTT
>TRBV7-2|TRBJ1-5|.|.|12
CASSLSVRPQHF
TGTGCCAGCAGCTTATCCGTTCGGCCCCAGCATTTT
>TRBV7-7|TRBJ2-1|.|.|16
CASSPGGTAAIYEQFF
TGTGCTAGCAGCCCTGGCGGGACGGCGGCCATTTATGAGCAGTTCTTC
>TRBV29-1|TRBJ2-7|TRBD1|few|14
CSVELDRGTYEQYF
TGCAGCGTTGAGTTGGACAGGGGGACCTACGAGCAGTACTTC
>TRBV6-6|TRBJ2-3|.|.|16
CASTPARGGGTDTQYF
TGTGCCAGCACCCCAGCTAGGGGCGGCGGCACAGATACGCAGTATTTT
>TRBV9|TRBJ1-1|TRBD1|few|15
CASSPQQGGNGEAFF
TGTGCCAGCAGCCCCCAACAGGGGGGGAACGGTGAAGCTTTCTTT
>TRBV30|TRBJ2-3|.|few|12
CAWSGFFDTQYF
TGTGCCTGGAGCGGGTTTTTTGATACGCAGTATTTT
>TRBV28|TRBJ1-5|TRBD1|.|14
CASSSGGLDQPQHF
TGTGCCAGCAGTTCAGGGGGCTTGGATCAGCCCCAGCATTTT
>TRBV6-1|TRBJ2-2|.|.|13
CASRPSVGGELFF
TGTGCCAGCAGGCCTTCCGTCGGCGGGGAGCTGTTTTTT
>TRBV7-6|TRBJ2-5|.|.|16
CASSLSTLTVKETQYF
TGTGCCAGCAGCTTATCCACTTTGACTGTAAAAGAGACCCAGTACTTC
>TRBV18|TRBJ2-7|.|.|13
CASSPPGQYEQYF
TGTGCCAGCTCACCACCGGGCCAATACGAGCAGTACTTC
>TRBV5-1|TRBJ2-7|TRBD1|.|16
CASSSQSAGTVINQYF
TGCGCCAGCAGCTCCCAGTCCGCCGGGACAGTCATTAATCAGTACTTC
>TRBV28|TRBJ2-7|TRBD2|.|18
CASSLLGASTSGRYEQYF
TGTGCCAGCAGTTTGTTGGGTGCCTCGACTAGCGGGAGATACGAGCAGTACTTC
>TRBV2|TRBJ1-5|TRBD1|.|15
CASSTGQERNQPQHF
TGTGCCAGCAGCACGGGACAGGAGCGCAATCAGCCCCAGCATTTT
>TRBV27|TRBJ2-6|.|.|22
CASSSRGPGAPWGYSGANVLTF
TGTGCCAGCAGTTCCCGTGGACCAGGGGCCCCGTGGGGATACTCTGGGGCCAACGTCCTGACTTTC
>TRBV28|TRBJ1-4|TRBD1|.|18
CASSLWDRGVSTNEKLFF
TGTGCCAGCAGTTTATGGGACAGGGGAGTGTCAACTAATGAAAAACTGTTTTTT
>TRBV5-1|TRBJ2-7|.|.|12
CASSPPSYEQYF
TGCGCCAGCAGCCCTCCCTCCTACGAGCAGTACTTC
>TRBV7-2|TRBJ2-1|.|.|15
CASSLVSGRLDEQFF
TGTGCCAGCAGCTTAGTAAGTGGCCGCCTGGATGAGCAGTTCTTC
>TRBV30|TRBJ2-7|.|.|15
CAWSRRDLASYEQYF
TGTGCCTGGAGCCGCCGGGACTTGGCGTCCTACGAGCAGTACTTC
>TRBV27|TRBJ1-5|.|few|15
CASSLSAGGNQPQHF
TGTGCCAGCAGTTTATCCGCCGGAGGCAATCAGCCCCAGCATTTT
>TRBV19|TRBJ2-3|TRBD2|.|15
CASSIIAGGDPTQYF
TGTGCCAGTAGTATTATAGCGGGAGGCGATCCTACGCAGTATTTT
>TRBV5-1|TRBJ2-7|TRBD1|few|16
CASSKTGMDWASEQYF
TGCGCCAGCAGCAAGACAGGGATGGACTGGGCGAGTGAGCAGTACTTC
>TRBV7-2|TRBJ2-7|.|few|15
CASSPTGFEWHEQYF
TGTGCCAGCAGCCCGACGGGGTTCGAGTGGCACGAGCAGTACTTC
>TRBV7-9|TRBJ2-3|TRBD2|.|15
CASSLAGGRTDTQYF
TGTGCCAGCAGCCTAGCGGGAGGACGCACAGATACGCAGTATTTT
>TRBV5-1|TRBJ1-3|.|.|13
CASGERAGNTIYF
TGCGCCAGCGGGGAGAGGGCTGGAAACACCATATATTTT
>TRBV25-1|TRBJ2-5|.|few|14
CASSETYLGAGDYF
TGTGCCAGCAGTGAAACTTATTTAGGAGCGGGCGATTACTTC
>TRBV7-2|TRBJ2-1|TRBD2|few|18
CASSLGGLAVPSYNEQFF
TGTGCCAGCAGCTTAGGGGGACTAGCGGTCCCGTCCTACAATGAGCAGTTCTTC
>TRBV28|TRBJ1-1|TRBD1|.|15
CASSFSDRRSTEAFF
TGTGCCAGCAGTTTTTCGGACAGGAGATCCACTGAAGCTTTCTTT
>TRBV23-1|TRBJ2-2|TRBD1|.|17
CASSQATGTGNTGELFF
TGCGCCAGCAGTCAAGCGACCGGGACAGGGAACACCGGGGAGCTGTTTTTT
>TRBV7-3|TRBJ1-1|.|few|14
CASSPQQGSTEAFF
TGTGCCAGCAGCCCCCAACAGGGATCCACTGAAGCTTTCTTT
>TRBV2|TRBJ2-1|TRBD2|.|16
CASGGRASGTYNEQFF
TGTGCCAGCGGCGGGAGGGCTAGCGGGACGTACAATGAGCAGTTCTTC
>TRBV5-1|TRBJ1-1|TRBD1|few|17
CASSPPDRGLMNTEAFF
TGCGCCAGCAGCCCACCCGACAGGGGGCTCATGAACACTGAAGCTTTCTTT